The clone carrying this TCR beta chain has a handful of counts. These data are taken from a study of T cells in Graves' hyperthyroidism and ophthalmopathy. Study-level background: Sampling of peripheral blood happened at initial diagnosis, prior to any treatment.

TCR beta CDR3 regions were amplified from RNA transcripts. In the first-round RT-PCR of the TCR CDR3, the HTBI primer set was used. MiXCR, run by TCRdb on the multiplex PCR reads, gives a single entry per CDR3 protein. The sample consists of 300,000 to 500,000 distinct CDR3 sequences, 11% to 15% of them appearing once. Clinical symptoms, serum thyroxine, TRAb, thyroid ultrasound and orbital computed tomography informed diagnoses. The germline gives CDR1 ENHRY, CDR2 SYGVKD. CDR3 length: 13 amino acids. V was clipped by 10 bases and J by 5 bases, with 15 bases between them. This chain connects TRBV10-3 to TRBJ1-5; tentatively, D is TRBD1 (6 bases). Material for sequencing was blood. The sequence derives from a man aged 50-59 years with Graves' ophthalmopathy. CDR3 sequence: CATARDTDQPQHF. CDR3 sequence (DNA): TGTGCCACCGCGCGGGACACCGATCAGCCCCAGCATTTT.